This T cell receptor beta chain was sequenced in a study of shared clonotypes between healthy human individuals. Sequencing was performed with immunoSEQ multiplex PCR; in TCRdb, only in-frame clones are kept and a portion is missing. Of around 940,000 clones in the sample, 76% were seen once. Sequenced sample: memory CD4+ T cells sorted from blood. Regarding subset: CD45RA-negative fraction. The source is a man aged 18 to 29 in good health.

CDR3: CASSFGTSYEQFF. As DNA, the CDR3 is TGTGCCAGCAGCTTTGGGACTAGCTATGAGCAGTTCTTC. The chain uses TRBV11-2 and TRBJ2-1, with 9 bases matching TRBD2. This CDR3 region has 13 residues. Unmatched junction bases numbered 2, after V lost 3 bases and J lost 8 bases. Germline CDR1 reads SGHAT; CDR2 reads FQNNGV.